The entry below describes one TCR beta chain. Its antigen is as yet unknown. The junction and the germline gene differ at one end; a read error may be behind it. The record originates from a study of cytomegalovirus exposure and HLA in healthy donors. Study findings and constraints: The presence/absence work took it that sequencing depth was about the same across donors. One later analysis reportedly identified an Asian-associated ancestry cluster that showed fewer N-insertions than the approximately 710-donor mean.

This PCR relied on a set of 60 Vbeta primers and 13 Jbeta primers. Repertoires were generated with immunoSEQ multiplex PCR, while TCRdb's copy carries only in-frame clones and drops some. This table has about 200,000 clones, 70% to 80% appearing once. CDR3 length: 15 amino acids. The V gene's germline CDR1 is MGHRA and CDR2 YSYEKL. Sequenced: PBMCs. This TCR derives from a woman aged 25 to 45 in good health and CMV-seropositive. The J gene is TRBJ2-2, the V gene TRBV4-1; TRBD1 might be the D (5 bases). CDR3 bases: TGTGCCAGCAGACGTCTTGCAGGGTCCACCGGGGAGCTGTTTTTT. This encodes CASRRLAGSTGELFF.